This TCR beta chain is from a study of blood T cell repertoires in COVID-19. Study details: COVID-19 samples, acute and convalescent, were from the United States, Italy and Spain. Sources were T cells, B-cell-depleted T cells, or PBMCs; the material itself was cDNA or gDNA.

In the original workflow: From reference gene primer amplification, estimates of nucleated cell counts were derived. The protocol was immunoSEQ multiplex PCR, while the TCRdb copy is restricted to in-frame clones and leaves out a portion. V, J and clone size reflect that table, while D and trimming were determined from the DNA. The profile covers 210,000 or so clones, with around four fifths appearing a single time and 15% to 20% taken by the ten largest. CDR1 is KGHSY and CDR2 is FQNENV in the germline V gene. Trimming stripped 4 bases from V and 1 base from J, with 12 bases between. This CDR3 spans 15 amino acids.

The chain employs TRBV16 and TRBJ2-3; maybe TRBD2 (6 bases). The receptor comes from a human donor in a cohort sampled during active COVID-19. The specimen sequenced was peripheral blood. Written as DNA, the CDR3 is TGTGCCAGCAGCCCCGACCTAGCGCGCACAGATACGCAGTATTTT. Protein product: CASSPDLARTDTQYF. Based on the CDR3 plus reference TRBV16 and TRBJ2-3, the full variable domain is GEEVAQTPKHLVRGEGQKAKLYCAPIKGHSYVFWYQQVLKNEFKFLISFQNENVFDETGMPKERFSAKCLPNSPCSLEIQATKLEDSAVYFCASSPDLARTDTQYFGPGTRLTVL.